The 20 T cell receptor beta chains below were found in one sample sequenced in a study of blood T cell repertoires in COVID-19 (dated by TCRdb to about 2020). The library was built by means of the immunoSEQ multiplex PCR assay. TCRdb stores this immuneACCESS table with in-frame sequences only. Part of the clones is absent; in the studies checked, under half of the shortfall reflects unresolved V genes, and no reason is known for the rest. The sample table shows tens of thousands of clones, and 80% to 90% are seen once. The ten largest clones add up to 10% of the sample. The specimen was peripheral blood. The receptors stem from a man aged 60 to 69 with acute or convalescent COVID-19.

The rearrangement uses TRBV4-2 and TRBJ2-1, with D tentatively TRBD1 (6 bases). The V gene's germline CDR1 is LGHNA and CDR2 YNFKEQ. The CDR3 has 15 amino acids. Trimming took 0 bases from V and 5 from J, leaving 11 bases between them. The CDR3 is CASSQDGQYNNEQFF. CDR3 coding DNA: TGTGCCAGCAGCCAAGATGGACAGTACAACAATGAGCAGTTCTTC.

V and J are TRBV25-1 and TRBJ2-7; D is ambiguous. The CDR3 loop spans 15 amino acids. Germline loops: CDR1 MGHDK, CDR2 SYGVNS. The V end was cut by 3 bases, the J end by 2 bases, with 14 bases between. The CDR3 DNA reads TGTGCCAGCAGTGACCCCTTAAGTTGGCCCTACGAGCAGTACTTC. This translates into CASSDPLSWPYEQYF.

The chain recombines TRBV5-6 with TRBJ1-6, with a possible D match to TRBD1 (6 bases). CDR3 length equals 15 residues. Trimming left V 2 bases short and J 2 bases short, with 8 bases between. CDR1 and CDR2 (germline): SGHDT, YYEEEE. CDR3 region: CASSFRTAYNSPLHF. Written as DNA, the CDR3 is TGTGCCAGCAGCTTCAGGACAGCCTATAATTCACCCCTCCACTTT.

The rearrangement links TRBV28 to TRBJ2-1, with D possibly matching TRBD2 (5 bases). The germline V gene has CDR1 MDHEN and CDR2 SYDVKM. The CDR3 has 15 residues. The V end was cut by 7 bases, the J end by 9 bases, with 22 bases between. The CDR3 DNA follows: TGTGCCAGCACCCCCGGAGGACTCCGTGGTATTGAGCAGTTCTTC. It codes for CASTPGGLRGIEQFF.

This clone has just a few counts. The rearrangement joins TRBV7-2 to TRBJ1-5; TRBD1 matches at 8 bases. The CDR3 contains 15 residues. The germline V gene encodes CDR1 SGHTA and CDR2 FQGNSA. Unmatched junction bases numbered 10, after V lost 5 bases and J lost 7 bases. In nucleotides, the CDR3 is TGTGCCAGCAGCCCCGTAGGACAGGGTGGGCAGCCCCAGCATTTT. Protein sequence: CASSPVGQGGQPQHF.

V gene TRBV13 combines with J gene TRBJ2-2, with D tentatively TRBD1 (6 bases). CDR1 and CDR2 from the germline V gene are PRHDT and FYEKMQ (reference sequence). Between the trimmed V and J ends, which lost 5 bases and 0 bases, there was a span of 13 bases. The CDR3 is made up of 16 amino acids. The CDR3: CASSLRAGANTGELFF. In DNA, the CDR3 is TGTGCCAGCAGCCTCAGGGCAGGGGCGAACACCGGGGAGCTGTTTTTT.

The rearrangement uses TRBV6-2 or TRBV6-3 and TRBJ2-7; TRBD1 aligns across 7 bases. From germline, CDR1 is MNHEY and CDR2 SVGEGT. Trimming cost V 6 bases and J 3 bases; bases outside gene matches: 14. This CDR3 region has 16 residues. The CDR3 bases are TGTGCCAGCAGCAAGTCGAACAGGGGTCCAATCTACGAGCAGTACTTC. This translates into CASSKSNRGPIYEQYF.

V and J are TRBV7-6 and TRBJ2-7; the match to TRBD2 covers 9 bases. Germline values: CDR1 SGHVS, CDR2 FNYEAQ. Unmatched junction bases numbered 10, after V lost 6 bases and J lost 4 bases. This CDR3 region has 15 residues. The chain's CDR3 is CASSPSAGGPYEQYF. The CDR3 region has the DNA TGTGCCAGCAGTCCCTCGGCGGGGGGGCCGTACGAGCAGTACTTC. Filled out from reference TRBV7-6 and TRBJ2-7, the complete variable domain reads GAGVSQSPRYKVTKRGQDVALRCDPISGHVSLYWYRQALGQGPEFLTYFNYEAQQDKSGLPNDRFSAERPEGSISTLTIQRTEQRDSAMYRCASSPSAGGPYEQYFGPGTRLTVT.

CDR3 loop: CASSIGRSGNTIYF. The CDR3 DNA is TGTGCCAGTAGTATTGGCCGCTCTGGAAACACCATATATTTT. The V and J genes are TRBV19 and TRBJ1-3; no clear D. V was cut by 3 bases and J by 0 bases, with 6 bases left in between. The CDR3 sequence is 14 residues long. CDR1 is LNHDA and CDR2 is SQIVND in the germline V gene (reference sequence).

This clone has more than one count but fewer than ten. Written as DNA, the CDR3 is TGTGCCAGCAGTGCAACAAGTGGAGGGCCCCAGCATTTT. This gives the protein CASSATSGGPQHF. This chain uses TRBV25-1 with TRBJ1-5; no clear D. CDR1 and CDR2 (germline): MGHDK, SYGVNS. V was cut by 4 bases and J by 9 bases, with 13 bases left in between. CDR3 size: 13 residues.

The rearrangement links TRBV7-2 to TRBJ2-1, with TRBD2 matching over 8 bases. This CDR3 is built from 17 residues. Germline assignment: CDR1 SGHTA and CDR2 FQGNSA. V shed 1 base and J 10 bases; nucleotides not matched to a gene: 15. CDR3 sequence (DNA): TGTGCCAGCAGCTTAGGGAGAACGGGAGGGCCTTCAGGGGAGCAGTTCTTC. Protein product: CASSLGRTGGPSGEQFF.

This clone was counted between two and nine times. The rearrangement links TRBV3-1 (or the pseudogene TRBV3-2) to TRBJ2-1; TRBD2 matches at 12 bases. This CDR3 has 19 residues. Germline CDR1 reads LGHDT; CDR2 reads YNNKEL (reference sequence). V lost 0 bases and J lost 1; bases outside the gene matches: 7. CDR3: CASSQESPGLAGSYNEQFF. CDR3 nucleotide sequence: TGTGCCAGCAGCCAAGAATCTCCCGGACTAGCGGGGTCCTACAATGAGCAGTTCTTC.

The rearrangement links TRBV15 to TRBJ1-3, with a tentative D call TRBD1 (6 bases). Trimming pared 4 bases from V and 4 bases from J, leaving 8 bases between. Germline V gives CDR1 LNHNV, CDR2 YYDKDF (reference sequence). The CDR3 loop spans 13 amino acids. The CDR3 DNA follows: TGTGCCACCAGCAACAGGGCGGGAAACACCATATATTTT. It codes for CATSNRAGNTIYF.

The chain couples TRBV5-1 to TRBJ1-2; 10 bases line up with TRBD1. The CDR3 extends over 14 amino acids. CDR1 is SGHRS and CDR2 is YFSETQ in the germline V gene. The V and J ends lost 4 bases and 7 bases, in that order; junction bases with no gene match: 7. The CDR3 reads CASSQDRGSGGYTF. CDR3 in DNA: TGCGCCAGCAGCCAGGACAGGGGGTCAGGTGGCTACACCTTC.

The rearrangement uses TRBV5-8 and TRBJ1-5; the match to TRBD1 covers 7 bases. J was trimmed by 6 bases and V by 1 base; bases with no gene match: 1. CDR3 length: 13 amino acids. CDR1 and CDR2 (germline): SGHTS, YDEGEE. Written as DNA, the CDR3 is TGTGCCAGCAGCTTGCACAGGGGTCAGCCCCAGCATTTT. Its translation is CASSLHRGQPQHF.

The rearrangement joins TRBV20-1 to TRBJ1-1; D is undetermined. The CDR3 has 11 residues. Between the trimmed V and J ends, which lost 4 bases and 10 bases, there was a span of 13 bases. Germline lookup yields CDR1 DFQATT and CDR2 SNEGSKA (reference sequence). The CDR3 DNA follows: TGCAGTGCTAAAATCGGCGGGCGAGCTTTCTTT. Translated, it gives CSAKIGGRAFF.

CDR3 nucleotide sequence: TGTGCCAGCAGTTGGGGGACTAGCGGGAGGGACGAGCAGTACTTC. It codes for CASSWGTSGRDEQYF. This chain connects TRBV6-5 to TRBJ2-7; TRBD2 matches 16 bases. Trimming took 4 bases from V and 5 from J; bases not matched to a gene: 2. Germline V lookup: CDR1 MNHEY, CDR2 SVGAGI. The CDR3 sequence is 15 residues long.

The chain combines TRBV5-1 with TRBJ1-3, with 7 positions matching TRBD1. The V gene's germline CDR1 is SGHRS and CDR2 YFSETQ. This CDR3 has 16 residues. With 3 bases clipped from V and 2 bases from J, the junction kept 8 bases outside the gene matches. CDR3 nucleotides: TGCGCCAGCAGCTCCACTGACAGGGCGCCTGGAAACACCATATATTTT. It codes for CASSSTDRAPGNTIYF.

V gene TRBV7-9 combines with J gene TRBJ1-5, with 9 bases matching TRBD1. This CDR3 region has 12 residues. V lost 8 bases to trimming and J lost 4 bases; unmatched junction nucleotides: 0. From germline, CDR1 is SEHNR and CDR2 FQNEAQ (reference sequence). The CDR3 is CASGTGNQPQHF. CDR3 nucleotide sequence: TGTGCCAGCGGGACAGGGAATCAGCCCCAGCATTTT.

V is TRBV29-1 and J is TRBJ2-3; TRBD2 matches at 9 bases. This CDR3 is 14 amino acids long. Trimming removed 4 bases from V and 5 bases from J; junction bases left unmatched: 7. The germline V gene encodes CDR1 SQVTM and CDR2 ANQGSEA. The CDR3 loop is CSVVQERGVDTQYF. The CDR3 nucleotides are TGCAGCGTTGTTCAAGAGCGGGGGGTAGATACGCAGTATTTT.